Below, one T cell receptor beta chain is given with its context. As yet, its antigen is unknown. Only in-frame clones appear in the TCRdb table, and some are missing; sequencing was by immunoSEQ multiplex PCR. Of 52,000 or so clones detected, about 81% appear once; the ten largest clones hold roughly 8.4%. Time point in this sample: week 23, last vaccination. Vaccine doses each comprised 300 ug of mutant IDH1 20-mer peptide, with topical imiquimod. The data belong to a study of a mutant IDH1 vaccine in newly diagnosed glioma. Study-wide results and limits: There seemed to be no relation between pseudoprogression and changes in top peripheral T cell clonotypes.

Germline V gene data show CDR1 as SGDLS and CDR2 as YYNGEE. The ends lost 7 bases at V and 2 bases at J; junction bases unmatched: 7. CDR3 length: 14 residues. The receptor comes from a woman in her forties with glioma. Some clones in this sample may be carry-over from other donors' samples. The chain couples TRBV9 to TRBJ2-5, with 8 nucleotides matching TRBD1. This sample comprised PBMCs, obtained from a glioma patient whose treatment included an IDH1 peptide vaccine. The chain's CDR3 is CASARQGAQETQYF. CDR3 DNA sequence: TGTGCCAGCGCCCGCCAGGGGGCACAAGAGACCCAGTACTTC.